This T cell receptor beta chain was found in a study of technical replicates of blood from several donors (dated by TCRdb to 2015 to 2018). Comments on this clone: The antigen it binds to is not known. No base quality information exists; no much larger clone differs at one position.

Receptor libraries were prepared by the immunoSEQ multiplex PCR assay. TCRdb holds this immuneACCESS table with in-frame rearrangements only. Some clones are missing; in checked studies, unresolved V genes explain under half, and the rest has no known cause. For this sample there are some 75,000 clones; 95% to 97% appear just once. About 0.31% of the sample rests with the top ten. According to the germline V gene, CDR1 reads MNHNS and CDR2 reads SASEGT. The CDR3 contains 15 residues, cysteine and phenylalanine counted. The CDR3 DNA has 45 bases and is translated from base 1. V is pared back by 2 bases and J by 3 bases, with 11 bases lying between the germline termini.

Material: T cells isolated from PBMCs. The chain is encoded by TRBV6-1 joined to TRBJ1-5; a confident D gene designation cannot be given. This receptor was taken from a human donor in good health. The base sequence is TGTGCCAGCAGTGAATCCAGACACCTCAATCAGCCCCAGCATTTT. Translation gives CASSESRHLNQPQHF.